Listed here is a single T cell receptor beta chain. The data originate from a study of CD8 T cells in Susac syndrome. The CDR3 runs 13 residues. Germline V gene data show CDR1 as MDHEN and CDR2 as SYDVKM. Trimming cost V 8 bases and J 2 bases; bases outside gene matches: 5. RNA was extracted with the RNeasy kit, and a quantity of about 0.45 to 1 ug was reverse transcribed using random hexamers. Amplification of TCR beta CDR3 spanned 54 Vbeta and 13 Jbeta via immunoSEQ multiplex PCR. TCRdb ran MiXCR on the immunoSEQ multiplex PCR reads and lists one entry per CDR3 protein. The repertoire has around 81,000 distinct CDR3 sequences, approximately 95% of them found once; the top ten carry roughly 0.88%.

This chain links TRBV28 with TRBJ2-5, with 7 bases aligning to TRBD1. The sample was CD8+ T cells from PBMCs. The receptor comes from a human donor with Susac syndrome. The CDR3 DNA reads TGTGCCAGCTTCGGACAGGCTCAAGAGACCCAGTACTTC. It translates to CASFGQAQETQYF.